Only one count was recorded for the clone carrying this TCR beta chain. How the authors handled the data: Reference gene primer amplification gave nucleated cell count estimates. Libraries were prepared by immunoSEQ multiplex PCR; TCRdb keeps only in-frame clonotypes and omits some of them. The V and J calls and the clone size are those of that table, but D and trimming were determined from the DNA. The sample has about 180,000 clones; 80% to 85% are singletons. This specimen comes from a study of blood T cell repertoires in COVID-19. Whole-study context: Sample material is recorded as cDNA or gDNA derived from T cells, B-cell-depleted T cells, or PBMCs.

The trim removed 4 bases at V and 6 bases at J, leaving 7 bases unmatched. Germline assignment: CDR1 SGHRS and CDR2 YFSETQ. The CDR3 loop spans 15 amino acids. The material sequenced was peripheral blood. The rearrangement joins TRBV5-1 to TRBJ2-2, with TRBD1 matching over 9 bases. The TCR comes from a woman of 80 years or more with COVID-19, enrolled during active disease. DNA for the CDR3: TGCGCCAGCAGCACGGGACAGGGAACGGCCGGGGAGCTGTTTTTT. Its protein product is CASSTGQGTAGELFF.